The rows below give T cell receptor beta chains drawn from one sample of a study of shared clonotypes between healthy human individuals. TCRdb's table, derived via immunoSEQ multiplex PCR, lists solely in-frame clones and lacks some. This table holds about a million clones, roughly 70% found once. The source material was memory CD4+ T cells sorted from blood. These receptors were taken from a man aged 18 to 29 in good health. The CDR3 runs from the conserved cysteine through the conserved F or W. The D gene is left open where the match is weak. A row's size may be missing; if present it is once, few, many or a size class.

CDR3 DNA: TGTGCTAGTGGTGGGCTAGCGGGAACCCCCTCCTACGAGCAGTACTTC
CDR3 protein: CASGGLAGTPSYEQYF
D gene: TRBD2
J gene: TRBJ2-7
clone size: .
V gene: TRBV12-5

CDR3 DNA: TGTGCCAGTAGTATAGACGGTGGGGGCTCCTACGAGCAGTACTTC
CDR3 protein: CASSIDGGGSYEQYF
D gene: .
J gene: TRBJ2-7
clone size: .
V gene: TRBV19

CDR3 DNA: TGTGCCAGCAGCTTGGTAGGCGGGGGGAACACTGAAGCTTTCTTT
CDR3 protein: CASSLVGGGNTEAFF
D gene: .
J gene: TRBJ1-1
clone size: .
V gene: TRBV5-4

CDR3 DNA: TGTGCCAGTCAACGAGGGACAGTTAATGAAAAACTGTTTTTT
CDR3 protein: CASQRGTVNEKLFF
D gene: TRBD1
J gene: TRBJ1-4
clone size: few
V gene: TRBV19

CDR3 DNA: TGTGCCAGCAGCTTGTCCGCAGGGGCCTACGAGCAGTACTTC
CDR3 protein: CASSLSAGAYEQYF
D gene: .
J gene: TRBJ2-7
clone size: .
V gene: TRBV5-5

CDR3 DNA: TGTGCCAGCAGTGGAGCGGGGGATCAGCCCCAGCATTTT
CDR3 protein: CASSGAGDQPQHF
D gene: .
J gene: TRBJ1-5
clone size: .
V gene: TRBV2

CDR3 DNA: TGTGCCAGCAGTGAAGACGGCTACGAGCAGTACTTC
CDR3 protein: CASSEDGYEQYF
D gene: .
J gene: TRBJ2-7
clone size: .
V gene: TRBV2

CDR3 DNA: TGTGCCAGCGTTGGGGGGGTCCCTAACTATGGCTACACCTTC
CDR3 protein: CASVGGVPNYGYTF
D gene: .
J gene: TRBJ1-2
clone size: few
V gene: TRBV28

CDR3 DNA: TGTGCCCATGTTAGGACAGGTGGTGGTGACGAGCAGTACTTC
CDR3 protein: CAHVRTGGGDEQYF
D gene: TRBD1
J gene: TRBJ2-7
clone size: .
V gene: TRBV30

CDR3 DNA: TGTGCCAGCAGTTACTCCCGGGACAGCATCTACGAGCAGTACTTC
CDR3 protein: CASSYSRDSIYEQYF
D gene: TRBD1
J gene: TRBJ2-7
clone size: .
V gene: TRBV6-6

CDR3 DNA: TGTGCCAGCAGCCCCCCCAGAATGTGGGAAAAACTGTTTTTT
CDR3 protein: CASSPPRMWEKLFF
D gene: .
J gene: TRBJ1-4
clone size: .
V gene: TRBV7-9

CDR3 DNA: TGTGCCAGCAGCGAACAGGGCGATAATTCACCCCTCCACTTT
CDR3 protein: CASSEQGDNSPLHF
D gene: .
J gene: TRBJ1-6
clone size: .
V gene: TRBV27

CDR3 DNA: TGTGCCAGCAGTGAAGCGCTTAGACTAGCGGGGGCTAAGTTCTTC
CDR3 protein: CASSEALRLAGAKFF
D gene: TRBD2
J gene: TRBJ2-1
clone size: .
V gene: TRBV2

CDR3 DNA: TGTGCCAGCAGTGAAAGGGGACAGGGAACGGCAGATACGCAGTATTTT
CDR3 protein: CASSERGQGTADTQYF
D gene: TRBD1
J gene: TRBJ2-3
clone size: few
V gene: TRBV6-1

CDR3 DNA: TGTGCCAGCAGGCGACAGGGGAGGGATGAGCAGTTCTTC
CDR3 protein: CASRRQGRDEQFF
D gene: .
J gene: TRBJ2-1
clone size: few
V gene: TRBV2

CDR3 DNA: TGTGCCAGCAGCCCAGGACTAGCGGGAGGCGCAACCAAAGAGACCCAGTACTTC
CDR3 protein: CASSPGLAGGATKETQYF
D gene: TRBD2
J gene: TRBJ2-5
clone size: .
V gene: TRBV7-2

CDR3 DNA: TGCAGCGTTGGCCCAGGGACGGTGTACGAGCAGTACTTC
CDR3 protein: CSVGPGTVYEQYF
D gene: .
J gene: TRBJ2-7
clone size: once
V gene: TRBV29-1

CDR3 DNA: TGTGCCAGCAGTGAAGGGAGACGCCCCTCTGGGGCCAACGTCCTGACTTTC
CDR3 protein: CASSEGRRPSGANVLTF
D gene: .
J gene: TRBJ2-6
clone size: .
V gene: TRBV2

CDR3 DNA: TGCAGCGTCGCAGCGGTGAGCTCCTACAATGAGCAGTTCTTC
CDR3 protein: CSVAAVSSYNEQFF
D gene: .
J gene: TRBJ2-1
clone size: .
V gene: TRBV29-1

CDR3 DNA: TGTGCCAGCAGCTTAGGTCCCACGCTAGATTACGAGCAGTACTTC
CDR3 protein: CASSLGPTLDYEQYF
D gene: .
J gene: TRBJ2-7
clone size: .
V gene: TRBV7-8

CDR3 DNA: TGTGCCACCTTATGGGGGCCCCGTGGCTACACCTTC
CDR3 protein: CATLWGPRGYTF
D gene: .
J gene: TRBJ1-2
clone size: .
V gene: TRBV28

CDR3 DNA: TGTGCCAGCAGGCGCGGGGGGGACACTGAAGCTTTCTTT
CDR3 protein: CASRRGGDTEAFF
D gene: .
J gene: TRBJ1-1
clone size: .
V gene: TRBV27

CDR3 DNA: TGTGCCAGCAGTGAACGCAGGGGCCAAACGAATGAGCAGTTCTTC
CDR3 protein: CASSERRGQTNEQFF
D gene: .
J gene: TRBJ2-1
clone size: .
V gene: TRBV6-1

CDR3 DNA: TGTGCTAGCAGCTTAAGCGGAGCTACCGGGGAGCTGTTTTTT
CDR3 protein: CASSLSGATGELFF
D gene: .
J gene: TRBJ2-2
clone size: .
V gene: TRBV7-7

CDR3 DNA: TGTGCCAGCAGCTTGGAAAAGTACACCGGGGAGCTGTTTTTT
CDR3 protein: CASSLEKYTGELFF
D gene: .
J gene: TRBJ2-2
clone size: .
V gene: TRBV5-4

CDR3 DNA: TGCAGCGTTGAGCGTGACAGGGCTCGGAGCACTGAAGCTTTCTTT
CDR3 protein: CSVERDRARSTEAFF
D gene: TRBD1
J gene: TRBJ1-1
clone size: .
V gene: TRBV29-1

CDR3 DNA: TGTGCCAGCACGTGGTTGAACACTGAAGCTTTCTTT
CDR3 protein: CASTWLNTEAFF
D gene: .
J gene: TRBJ1-1
clone size: .
V gene: TRBV2

CDR3 DNA: TGTGCCAGCTCACCACCGGGCGGGGGCTCAAAGGAGACCCAGTACTTC
CDR3 protein: CASSPPGGGSKETQYF
D gene: .
J gene: TRBJ2-5
clone size: .
V gene: TRBV18

CDR3 DNA: TGTGCCAGTAGTATTTCAGGAGGTATCGCGACCCAGTACTTC
CDR3 protein: CASSISGGIATQYF
D gene: .
J gene: TRBJ2-5
clone size: few
V gene: TRBV19

CDR3 DNA: TGTGCCATCAGCGTTGGATTTGAGAAGACGATGCGGGGAAAGCAGCCTGGCTACACCTTC
CDR3 protein: CAISVGFEKTMRGKQPGYTF
D gene: .
J gene: TRBJ1-2
clone size: .
V gene: TRBV10-3

CDR3 DNA: TGTGCCAGTAGTAGCCGGGGCTATAATTCACCCCTCCACTTT
CDR3 protein: CASSSRGYNSPLHF
D gene: .
J gene: TRBJ1-6
clone size: .
V gene: TRBV19

CDR3 DNA: TGTGCCAGCAGTGCCCTAGGACAGGGCGACTATAATTCACCCCTCCACTTT
CDR3 protein: CASSALGQGDYNSPLHF
D gene: TRBD1
J gene: TRBJ1-6
clone size: .
V gene: TRBV6-1

CDR3 DNA: TGCGCCAGCAGCCAAGATAACAAGGGAAGTGAAAAACTGTTTTTT
CDR3 protein: CASSQDNKGSEKLFF
D gene: .
J gene: TRBJ1-4
clone size: few
V gene: TRBV4-1

CDR3 DNA: TGTGCCAGTAGTTATGAAGTCTCTGGGGCCAACGTCCTGACTTTC
CDR3 protein: CASSYEVSGANVLTF
D gene: .
J gene: TRBJ2-6
clone size: .
V gene: TRBV19

CDR3 DNA: TGCAGTAGGATAGGCACAGATACGCAGTATTTT
CDR3 protein: CSRIGTDTQYF
D gene: .
J gene: TRBJ2-3
clone size: .
V gene: TRBV20-1